This TCR beta chain was documented in a study of early T cells in non-severe SARS-CoV-2 infection. Study-wide background: The study sequenced bulk RNA from unsorted whole blood, with chains unpaired.

Study-level findings and limits: Clonotype matching in VDJdb favored anti-spike CD8 responses and did not capture private and CD4 specificities.

This clonotype has ten or more counts. Its specificity is not known. Germline values: CDR1 DFQATT, CDR2 SNEGSKA (reference sequence). The J segment lost 6 bases and the V segment lost 6 bases, leaving 8 bases of the junction unmatched. The CDR3 is 14 amino acids. Unique molecular identifier tags were affixed to discrete cDNA molecules. One entry per CDR3 protein, called by TCRdb with MiXCR from the 5' RACE reads. The sample includes 35,000 or so distinct CDR3 sequences, 5% seen only once; the top ten take 14%. This chain joins TRBV20-1 and TRBJ2-2, with 9 bases matching TRBD1. The origin of this receptor is an adult who was a healthcare worker with PCR-confirmed SARS-CoV-2 infection or an uninfected control (not recorded which). Sequencing was done on a sample of whole blood. The CDR3 coding sequence is TGCAGTGCCAAGGGGGACAGGGAGGCCGGGGAGCTGTTTTTT. Protein product: CSAKGDREAGELFF.